This is a list of T cell receptor beta chains from one sample in a study of shared clonotypes between healthy human individuals. Using immunoSEQ multiplex PCR, the repertoire was profiled, and TCRdb retains in-frame clones only, with some absent. This sample has fewer than 1.4 million clones; about 84% occur once, and the top ten carry 0.55% to 0.7%. The sequenced material came from memory CD4+ T cells from PBMCs. The receptors come from a man between 18 and 29 years old in good health. Some clones in this sample may be carry-over from other donors' samples. The CDR3 runs from the conserved cysteine through the conserved F or W. A D gene is named only where the DNA matches it firmly. Clone size appears in some rows only: once, few, many, or a class for an expanded clone.

V gene	clone size	D gene	J gene	CDR3 protein	CDR3 DNA
TRBV7-2	.	.	TRBJ2-1	CASSLQPGSYNEQFF	TGTGCCAGCAGCTTACAGCCGGGGTCCTACAATGAGCAGTTCTTC
TRBV6-5	.	.	TRBJ1-1	CASSYSRGNTEAFF	TGTGCCAGCAGTTACTCGAGGGGTAACACTGAAGCTTTCTTT
TRBV7-9	.	.	TRBJ2-2	CASSLAPKGELFF	TGTGCCAGCAGCTTAGCGCCGAAGGGGGAGCTGTTTTTT
TRBV6-5	.	TRBD2	TRBJ2-5	CASSLAGGIETQYF	TGTGCCAGCAGTCTAGCGGGAGGTATTGAGACCCAGTACTTC
TRBV15	.	.	TRBJ2-7	CATSREGGNHEQYF	TGTGCCACCAGCAGAGAGGGGGGAAACCACGAGCAGTACTTC
TRBV7-9	many	.	TRBJ1-5	CASSPSGGARQPQHF	TGTGCCAGCAGCCCTTCGGGGGGGGCCCGGCAGCCCCAGCATTTT
TRBV9	.	.	TRBJ1-1	CASSARSGTNTEAFF	TGTGCCAGCAGCGCCCGCTCCGGGACTAACACTGAAGCTTTCTTT
TRBV7-2	few	.	TRBJ2-5	CASSFTRSETQYF	TGTGCCAGCAGCTTTACTAGATCCGAGACCCAGTACTTC
TRBV7-8	.	.	TRBJ1-2	CAIHSASINYGYTF	TGTGCCATCCACTCGGCCAGCATTAACTATGGCTACACCTTC
TRBV5-3	.	TRBD2	TRBJ2-7	CARSLVAPSGRASYEQYF	TGTGCCAGAAGCTTGGTAGCCCCTAGCGGGAGGGCCTCCTACGAGCAGTACTTC
TRBV11-1	few	.	TRBJ2-1	CASSLESRGQFF	TGTGCCAGCAGCTTGGAGTCCCGTGGGCAGTTCTTC
TRBV6-6	.	.	TRBJ1-1	CASSTTGRGTEAFF	TGTGCCAGCAGTACAACAGGGCGCGGGACTGAAGCTTTCTTT
TRBV5-1	.	.	TRBJ2-1	CASSLSLDGGSEQFF	TGCGCCAGCAGCTTGTCATTGGATGGGGGGAGTGAGCAGTTCTTC
TRBV7-3	.	.	TRBJ2-1	CASSPTPYNEQFF	TGTGCCAGCAGCCCTACACCGTACAATGAGCAGTTCTTC
TRBV7-9	few	.	TRBJ1-2	CASSAGNYGYTF	TGTGCCAGCAGCGCAGGAAACTATGGCTACACCTTC
TRBV28	.	TRBD2	TRBJ2-7	CASSLRGLAGYEQYF	TGTGCCAGCAGTTTACGGGGACTAGCGGGCTACGAGCAGTACTTC
TRBV4-2	.	.	TRBJ1-1	CASSQLGENTEAFF	TGTGCCAGCAGCCAACTGGGAGAGAACACTGAAGCTTTCTTT
TRBV5-1	.	.	TRBJ2-7	CASSPREPYEQYF	TGCGCCAGCAGCCCTCGGGAACCCTACGAGCAGTACTTC
TRBV27	.	TRBD1	TRBJ2-5	CASRPDRGLGETQYF	TGTGCCAGCAGACCGGACAGGGGGTTGGGAGAGACCCAGTACTTC
TRBV7-3	.	.	TRBJ2-5	CASSPTPQETQYF	TGTGCCAGCAGCCCGACTCCCCAAGAGACCCAGTACTTC
TRBV7-8	.	TRBD2	TRBJ2-7	CASSPSILAGGSYEQYF	TGTGCCAGCAGCCCGTCAATCCTAGCGGGAGGCTCCTACGAGCAGTACTTC
TRBV30	.	TRBD2	TRBJ2-3	CAWTSGRGDTQYF	TGTGCCTGGACATCGGGGAGGGGAGATACGCAGTATTTT